These 28 T cell receptor beta chains share one sample of origin, sequenced in a study of OX40 agonist ivuxolimab in advanced cancers. Generated by immunoSEQ multiplex PCR, the TCRdb table keeps only in-frame clones and is missing some. The sample holds roughly 60,000 clones, 85% to 90% seen once. The sequenced sample was CD4+ or CD8+ T cells sorted from blood, obtained in a trial of the OX40 agonist ivuxolimab. The receptors derive from an adult with an advanced solid tumor such as melanoma, head and neck, liver or kidney cancer.

CDR3 sequence (DNA): TGTGCCAGCAGCCAGGCCCCGACCGGCGAGCAGTACTTC. As protein: CASSQAPTGEQYF. The V and J genes are TRBV7-6 and TRBJ2-7, with D hard to call. The CDR3 runs 13 residues. Germline lookup yields CDR1 SGHVS and CDR2 FNYEAQ. Trimming removed 5 bases from V and 6 bases from J, with 14 bases in between.

The chain carries TRBV7-9 and TRBJ2-7; no definite D call. Trimming cost V 5 bases and J 2 bases, with 7 bases left between them. Germline V CDR1 and CDR2: SEHNR, FQNEAQ (reference sequence). The CDR3 contains 12 residues. CDR3 protein: CASSPGPYEQYF. The CDR3 DNA reads as TGTGCCAGCAGCCCCGGTCCCTACGAGCAGTACTTC.

The CDR3 DNA reads TGTGCCAGCAGTGGACCGACAGGGGGGGACACTGAAGCTTTCTTT. It specifies CASSGPTGGDTEAFF. The gene calls are TRBV6-1 and TRBJ1-1; 9 bases map to TRBD1. Per the germline V gene, CDR1 is MNHNS and CDR2 is SASEGT. J lost 3 bases, V lost 4 bases, and 6 bases had no gene match. This CDR3 has 15 amino acids.

The chain links TRBV9 to TRBJ2-1; tentative D call: TRBD1 (6 bases). V dropped 4 bases and J dropped 1 base, with 18 bases sitting between them. The CDR3 runs to 17 residues. Germline V lookup: CDR1 SGDLS, CDR2 YYNGEE. CDR3: CASSPELGTTSYNEQFF. CDR3 nucleotide sequence: TGTGCCAGCAGCCCCGAGTTGGGGACAACTTCCTACAATGAGCAGTTCTTC.

V is TRBV2 and J is TRBJ2-7; D possibly corresponds to TRBD2 (5 bases). Germline loops: CDR1 SNHLY, CDR2 FYNNEI. V dropped 6 bases and J dropped 2 bases, with 17 bases sitting between them. The CDR3 has 15 residues. CDR3 protein: CASRVSAEVPYEQYF. The CDR3 DNA reads as TGTGCCAGCAGGGTGAGTGCGGAGGTACCCTACGAGCAGTACTTC.

In regard to this clone: The same CDR3 can be traced to other DNA sequences in this sample. V usage is TRBV11-3 and J usage is TRBJ1-1, with D unresolved. The CDR3 sequence is 13 residues long. V was pared by 1 base and J by 2 bases, with 5 bases between. CDR1 SGHNT and CDR2 YENEEA come from the germline V gene. The CDR3 bases are TGTGCCAGCAGCTTAGGGGGTAACACTGAAGCTTTCTTT. This codes for CASSLGGNTEAFF. The full variable domain, its missing parts supplied by reference TRBV11-3 and TRBJ1-1, is EAGVVQSPRYKIIEKKQPVAFWCNPISGHNTLYWYLQNLGQGPELLIRYENEEAVDDSQLPKDRFSAERLKGVDSTLKIQPAELGDSAVYLCASSLGGNTEAFFGQGTRLTVV.

This clone came up once. The genes are TRBV6-5 and TRBJ2-1, with 12 bases lining up with TRBD2. Per germline, CDR1 MNHEY and CDR2 SVGAGI. There are 15 residues in the CDR3. With V trimmed by 6 bases and J by 6 bases, 6 bases remained unmatched. Here the CDR3 DNA reads TGTGCCAGCAGAAGACTAGCGGGAGTCTCCAATGAGCAGTTCTTC. Translation gives CASRRLAGVSNEQFF.

V and J are TRBV19 and TRBJ1-5; 8 bases align to TRBD1. This CDR3 comprises 19 residues. J gave up 2 bases and V 2 bases, and 14 bases lay outside the gene matches. The germline V gene has CDR1 LNHDA and CDR2 SQIVND (reference sequence). The chain's CDR3 is CASSIWWDRSPPGNQPQHF. CDR3 DNA: TGTGCCAGTAGTATATGGTGGGACAGGTCCCCCCCAGGCAATCAGCCCCAGCATTTT.

The rearrangement uses TRBV9 and TRBJ2-7; D might be TRBD2 (5 bases). Germline V gene data show CDR1 as SGDLS and CDR2 as YYNGEE. V dropped 0 bases and J dropped 0 bases, with 13 bases sitting between them. The CDR3 has 16 amino acids. CDR3 DNA: TGTGCCAGCAGCGTAGCGGTGGGAGCCAGCTCCTACGAGCAGTACTTC. As protein: CASSVAVGASSYEQYF.

The V and J genes are TRBV28 and TRBJ2-1; D remains unclear. Trimming took 5 bases from V and 6 from J, leaving 23 bases between them. Germline CDR1 is MDHEN and CDR2 is SYDVKM. This CDR3 has 17 amino acids. DNA for the CDR3: TGTGCCAGCAGTACCCTGCTCGGGCGAGAAGATTTCAATGAGCAGTTCTTC. Translating gives CASSTLLGREDFNEQFF.

The chain has TRBV5-6 and TRBJ2-1; maybe TRBD2 (6 bases). The germline V gene encodes CDR1 SGHDT and CDR2 YYEEEE. The CDR3 sequence is 14 residues long. V was cut by 0 bases and J by 4 bases, with 8 bases left in between. The CDR3 spells CASSLVRGYNEQFF. CDR3 in DNA: TGTGCCAGCAGCTTGGTGCGGGGATACAATGAGCAGTTCTTC.

The chain employs TRBV28 and TRBJ1-5; D unresolved. This CDR3 region has 15 residues. The germline V gene has CDR1 MDHEN and CDR2 SYDVKM. V was trimmed by 5 bases and J by 2 bases, leaving 13 bases between them. The DNA for the CDR3 is TGTGCCAGCAGTCTCGGACCGTTGGGCAATCAGCCCCAGCATTTT. Translating it yields CASSLGPLGNQPQHF.

At least ten counts were recorded for this clone. The CDR3 region is CSVDFGTGTYEQYF. The CDR3 region has the DNA TGCAGCGTTGATTTCGGGACAGGGACCTACGAGCAGTACTTC. The chain carries TRBV29-1 and TRBJ2-7, with 9 bases matching TRBD1. After removal of 3 bases from V and 2 bases from J, the junction contained 5 bases not matched to a gene. The CDR3 contains 14 residues. CDR1 and CDR2 from the germline V gene are SQVTM and ANQGSEA.

DNA for the CDR3: TGCACCAGCAGCCAAGATCCGGGCTCCTACAATGAGCAGTTCTTC. This codes for CTSSQDPGSYNEQFF. The V gene is TRBV1, the J gene TRBJ2-1; TRBD2, the table's D call, lacks a check against the DNA. TRBV1 is termed a pseudogene. This CDR3 is built from 15 residues.

This clone was found many times. The rearrangement uses TRBV6-5 and TRBJ2-1; TRBD2 aligns across 7 bases. V shed 0 bases, J shed 1 base, and the junction held 3 bases outside the gene matches. The CDR3 covers 16 residues. Germline CDR1 MNHEY, CDR2 SVGAGI. CDR3 bases: TGTGCCAGCAGTTACTCGGGCGGGGGATCCTACAATGAGCAGTTCTTC. Its translation is CASSYSGGGSYNEQFF.

The chain is built from TRBV19 and TRBJ2-3; D is unclear. V was clipped by 5 bases and J by 4 bases, with 10 bases between them. This CDR3 region has 13 residues. CDR1 is LNHDA and CDR2 is SQIVND in the germline V gene (reference sequence). The CDR3 sequence: CASSASNPDTQYF. The CDR3 nucleotides are TGTGCCAGTAGTGCCAGCAACCCAGATACGCAGTATTTT.

This chain joins TRBV27 and TRBJ2-7, with D perhaps TRBD1 or TRBD2 (6 bases each). Germline V gives CDR1 MNHEY, CDR2 SMNVEV (reference sequence). The ends were cut back, 7 bases at V and 2 bases at J, with 15 bases in the middle. The CDR3 sequence is 14 residues long. The CDR3 reads CASTPGGGTYEQYF. The CDR3 DNA sequence: TGTGCCAGCACCCCTGGGGGCGGGACCTACGAGCAGTACTTC.

The CDR3 loop reads CASSLGLSSTDTQYF. Written as DNA, the CDR3 is TGTGCCAGCAGCTTAGGGCTCTCGAGCACAGATACGCAGTATTTT. V and J are TRBV7-2 and TRBJ2-3; D gene uncertain. V was clipped by 1 base and J by 0 bases, with 8 bases between them. Germline values: CDR1 SGHTA, CDR2 FQGNSA. The CDR3 runs to 15 residues.

This rearrangement joins TRBV18 to TRBJ1-1; 9 bases are shared with TRBD1. Trimming took 8 bases from V and 7 from J; bases not matched to a gene: 8. CDR3 length equals 13 residues. Germline V CDR1 and CDR2: KGHSH, LQKENI. The CDR3 protein is CASTPGQGIEAFF. The CDR3 DNA reads TGTGCCAGCACCCCGGGACAGGGCATTGAAGCTTTCTTT. The full variable domain, in which reference TRBV18 and TRBJ1-1 provide the parts outside the CDR3, is NAGVMQNPRHLVRRRGQEARLRCSPMKGHSHVYWYRQLPEEGLKFMVYLQKENIIDESGMPKERFSAEFPKEGPSILRIQQVVRGDSAAYFCASTPGQGIEAFFGQGTRLTVV.

The rearrangement uses TRBV19 and TRBJ1-1; D uncertain. CDR3 length equals 13 residues. V shed 3 bases and J shed 3 bases, with 8 bases lying between them. CDR1 and CDR2 (germline): LNHDA, SQIVND (reference sequence). The CDR3, as DNA: TGTGCCAGTAGTATGAGCTATTACACTGAAGCTTTCTTT. Translation gives CASSMSYYTEAFF.

The CDR3 reads CASSQKVDEQFF. CDR3 bases: TGTGCCAGCTCACAGAAAGTGGATGAGCAGTTCTTC. V gene TRBV6-6 combines with J gene TRBJ2-1; D is unclear. Germline CDR1 and CDR2: MNHNY and SVGAGI (reference sequence). The CDR3 covers 12 residues. V lost 8 bases and J lost 8, with 13 bases in between.

The rearrangement links TRBV30 to TRBJ2-7, with unresolved D. Germline V CDR1 and CDR2: GTSNPN, SVGIG (reference sequence). V gave up 7 bases and J gave up 1 base, with 11 bases separating them. The CDR3 spans 12 residues. The CDR3 DNA follows: TGTGCCTCGGATCAAGGATCCTACGAGCAGTACTTC. Translated, it gives CASDQGSYEQYF.

The V call is TRBV9, the J call TRBJ2-2, with TRBD1 identical over 8 bases. This CDR3 has 17 residues. CDR1 and CDR2 (germline): SGDLS, YYNGEE. V lost 4 bases, J lost 5 bases, and 13 bases stayed unmatched. DNA for the CDR3: TGTGCCAGCAGCTCCCCTGAGCAGGGGGCGCGGACCGGGGAGCTGTTTTTT. Its protein is CASSSPEQGARTGELFF.

This rearrangement joins TRBV29-1 to TRBJ2-1, with unresolved D. Trimming pared 6 bases from V and 0 bases from J, leaving 12 bases between. The V gene's germline CDR1 is SQVTM and CDR2 ANQGSEA. The CDR3 runs 14 residues. The CDR3 loop reads CSVHNPHSYNEQFF. Here the CDR3 DNA reads TGCAGCGTCCACAACCCTCACTCCTACAATGAGCAGTTCTTC.

This clone has more than one count but fewer than ten. Within the sample, other DNA sequences also encode this same CDR3. The gene calls are TRBV27 and TRBJ1-5; no firm D call. The germline V gene has CDR1 MNHEY and CDR2 SMNVEV (reference sequence). The CDR3 spans 13 residues. Trimming cost V 0 bases and J 1 base, with 1 base left between them. The CDR3 DNA reads as TGTGCCAGCAGTTTATCCAGCAATCAGCCCCAGCATTTT. Its protein product is CASSLSSNQPQHF.

This chain joins TRBV6-5 and TRBJ1-1; weak D call: TRBD1 (5 bases). Germline V gene data show CDR1 as MNHEY and CDR2 as SVGAGI. Trimming removed 5 bases at V and 4 bases at J, with 14 bases between. The CDR3 totals 14 residues. CDR3 in amino acids: CASSTHRLGTEAFF. The CDR3 DNA reads TGTGCCAGCAGTACCCACAGGTTGGGCACTGAAGCTTTCTTT.

This chain links TRBV6-5 with TRBJ1-1; 10 positions agree with TRBD1. Trimming at V came to 5 bases and at J to 8 bases, leaving 11 bases not matched to a gene. This CDR3 has 15 residues. Germline values: CDR1 MNHEY, CDR2 SVGAGI. CDR3 loop: CASSQDRGEELEAFF. The DNA for the CDR3 is TGTGCCAGCAGTCAGGACAGGGGGGAAGAGCTCGAAGCTTTCTTT.

The CDR3 protein is CASSLGVRGPTEAFF. The CDR3, as DNA: TGTGCCAGCAGCTTAGGAGTCAGGGGACCCACTGAAGCTTTCTTT. The chain recombines TRBV13 with TRBJ1-1; TRBD1 is a possible D gene (6 bases). Looked up from germline, CDR1 is PRHDT and CDR2 is FYEKMQ (reference sequence). The CDR3 is 15 amino acids. Trimming took 0 bases from V and 4 from J, leaving 12 bases between them.